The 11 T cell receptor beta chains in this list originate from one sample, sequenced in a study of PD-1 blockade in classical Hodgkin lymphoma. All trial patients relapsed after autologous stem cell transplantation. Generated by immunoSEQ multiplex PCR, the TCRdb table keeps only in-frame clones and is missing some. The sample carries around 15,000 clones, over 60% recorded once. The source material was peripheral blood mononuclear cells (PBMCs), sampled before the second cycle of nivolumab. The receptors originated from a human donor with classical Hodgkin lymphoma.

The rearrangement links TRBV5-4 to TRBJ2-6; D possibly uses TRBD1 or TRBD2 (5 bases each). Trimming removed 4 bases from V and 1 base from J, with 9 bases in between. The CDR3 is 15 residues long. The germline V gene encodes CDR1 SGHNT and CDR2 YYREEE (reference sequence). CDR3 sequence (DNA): TGTGCCAGCAGCGTGGGACCATCTGGGGCCAACGTCCTGACTTTC. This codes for CASSVGPSGANVLTF.

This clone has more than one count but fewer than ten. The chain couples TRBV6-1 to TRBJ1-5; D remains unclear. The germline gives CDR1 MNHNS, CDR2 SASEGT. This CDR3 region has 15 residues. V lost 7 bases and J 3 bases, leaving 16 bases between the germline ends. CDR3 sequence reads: CASTNGQIYNQPQHF. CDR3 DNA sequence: TGTGCCAGCACGAACGGGCAGATCTACAATCAGCCCCAGCATTTT.

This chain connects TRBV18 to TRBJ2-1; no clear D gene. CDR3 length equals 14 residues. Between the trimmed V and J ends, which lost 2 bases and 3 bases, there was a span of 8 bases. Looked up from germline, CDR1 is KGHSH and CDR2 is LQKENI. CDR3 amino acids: CASSPSRSYNEQFF. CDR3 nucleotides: TGTGCCAGCTCACCAAGCCGGAGCTACAATGAGCAGTTCTTC.

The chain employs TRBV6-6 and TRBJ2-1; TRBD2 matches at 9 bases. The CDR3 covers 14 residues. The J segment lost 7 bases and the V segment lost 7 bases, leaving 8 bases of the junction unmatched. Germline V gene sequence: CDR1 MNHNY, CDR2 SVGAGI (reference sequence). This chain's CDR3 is CASMDSGSRNEQFF. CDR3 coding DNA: TGTGCCAGCATGGATAGCGGGAGCCGGAATGAGCAGTTCTTC.

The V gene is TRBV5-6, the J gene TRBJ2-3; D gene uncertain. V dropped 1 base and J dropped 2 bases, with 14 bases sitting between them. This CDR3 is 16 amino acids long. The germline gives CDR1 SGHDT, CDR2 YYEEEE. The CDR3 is CASSLRSGRNTDTQYF. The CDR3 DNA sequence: TGTGCCAGCAGCTTGCGGTCTGGCAGGAACACAGATACGCAGTATTTT. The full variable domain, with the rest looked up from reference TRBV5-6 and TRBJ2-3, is DAGVTQSPTHLIKTRGQQVTLRCSPKSGHDTVSWYQQALGQGPQFIFQYYEEEERQRGNFPDRFSGHQFPNYSSELNVNALLLGDSALYLCASSLRSGRNTDTQYFGPGTRLTVL.

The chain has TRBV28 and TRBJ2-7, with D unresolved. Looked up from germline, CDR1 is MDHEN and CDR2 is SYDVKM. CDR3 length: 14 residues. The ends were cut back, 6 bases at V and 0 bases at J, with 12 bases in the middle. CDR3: CASSFLGSSYEQYF. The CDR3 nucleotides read TGTGCCAGCAGCTTTCTGGGGTCCTCCTACGAGCAGTACTTC.

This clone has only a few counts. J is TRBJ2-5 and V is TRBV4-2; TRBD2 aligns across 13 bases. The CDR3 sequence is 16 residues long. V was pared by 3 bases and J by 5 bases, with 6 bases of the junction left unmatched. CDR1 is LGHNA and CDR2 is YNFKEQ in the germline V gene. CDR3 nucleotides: TGTGCCAGCAGCCACAATGGACTAGCGGGAGTGGAGACCCAGTACTTC. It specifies CASSHNGLAGVETQYF.

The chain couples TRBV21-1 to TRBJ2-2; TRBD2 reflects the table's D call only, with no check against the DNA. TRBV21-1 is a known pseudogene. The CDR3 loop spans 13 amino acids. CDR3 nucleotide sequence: TGTGCCAGCAGCAAAGCGCTTAGCGGGGAGCTGTTTTTT. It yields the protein CASSKALSGELFF.

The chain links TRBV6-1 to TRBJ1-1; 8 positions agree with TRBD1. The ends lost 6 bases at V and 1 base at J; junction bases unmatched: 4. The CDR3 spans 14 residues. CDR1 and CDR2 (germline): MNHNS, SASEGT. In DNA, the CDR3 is TGTGCCAGCAGGGCCGGGACAGGGAACACTGAAGCTTTCTTT. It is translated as CASRAGTGNTEAFF.

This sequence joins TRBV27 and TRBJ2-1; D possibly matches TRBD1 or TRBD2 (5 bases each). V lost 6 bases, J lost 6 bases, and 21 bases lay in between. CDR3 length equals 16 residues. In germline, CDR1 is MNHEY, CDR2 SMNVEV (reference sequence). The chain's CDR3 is CASSPTDSRGGNEQFF. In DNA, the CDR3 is TGTGCCAGCAGCCCAACCGACTCCCGTGGGGGCAATGAGCAGTTCTTC.

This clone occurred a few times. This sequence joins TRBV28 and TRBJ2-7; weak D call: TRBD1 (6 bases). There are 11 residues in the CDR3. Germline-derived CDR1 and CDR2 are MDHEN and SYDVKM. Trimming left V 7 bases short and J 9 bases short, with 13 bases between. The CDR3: CASTKQGRQYF. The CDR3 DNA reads TGTGCCAGCACAAAACAGGGCCGGCAGTACTTC.